This T cell receptor (beta chain) appears in the sequencing data of a study of T cells in tuberculosis. Study-level background: IGRA-negative adolescents, IGRA-positive adolescents with latent tuberculosis and adults with active tuberculosis formed this South African cohort. Within 7 days of starting treatment, or before, PBMC were stored.

General study findings and limits: Smaller alpha distances in active tuberculosis partly reflected shorter CDR3-alpha lengths.

Using immunoSEQ multiplex PCR, the repertoire was profiled, and TCRdb retains in-frame clones only, with some absent. The table lists under 30,000 clones, 90% to 95% of them singletons, with around 7% in the top ten. Remarks on this clone: The target antigen is unknown.

Germline-derived CDR1 and CDR2 are SNHLY and FYNNEI. CDR3 length: 16 amino acids. The ends were cut back, 5 bases at V and 4 bases at J, with 20 bases in the middle. As for time point: new active TB diagnosis, blood taken before or within 7 days of starting treatment. This sequence joins TRBV2 and TRBJ2-5; maybe TRBD2 (5 bases). This TCR derives from an adult with tuberculosis. The source was PBMCs, collected at tuberculosis diagnosis. The CDR3 DNA reads as TGTGCCAGCAGTCGCCAAGGACCTAAACGGGGAGAGACCCAGTACTTC. Translation gives CASSRQGPKRGETQYF.